Below, one TCR beta chain is given with its context. These data come from a study of blood T cells in healthy people across ages. J gave up 7 bases and V 0 bases, and 6 bases lay outside the gene matches. The CDR3 runs to 15 residues. Germline assignment: CDR1 SGDLS and CDR2 YYNGEE. A second PCR, run for roughly 7 to 12 cycles, used a sample-barcoded 5' primer plus a J-beta primer mix. Individual samples furnished no less than 3 million CDR3-containing paired-end reads apiece. A single record per CDR3 protein comes from TCRdb applying MiXCR to the 5' RACE reads. Among about 930,000 distinct CDR3 sequences listed, 25% to 35% were seen once. These data were also reused for a study on T cells of mothers and their children. That study reports: The authors used all extracted RNA for cDNA synthesis, at about 1.6 ug per 15 ul.

This chain uses TRBV9 with TRBJ2-1; 8 bases are a match to TRBD1. The receptor comes from a woman between 40 and 50 years old in good health. The specimen was blood. The CDR3 nucleotides are TGTGCCAGCAGCGTAGAGGCAGGGGGCGGGAATGAGCAGTTCTTC. Its translation: CASSVEAGGGNEQFF.